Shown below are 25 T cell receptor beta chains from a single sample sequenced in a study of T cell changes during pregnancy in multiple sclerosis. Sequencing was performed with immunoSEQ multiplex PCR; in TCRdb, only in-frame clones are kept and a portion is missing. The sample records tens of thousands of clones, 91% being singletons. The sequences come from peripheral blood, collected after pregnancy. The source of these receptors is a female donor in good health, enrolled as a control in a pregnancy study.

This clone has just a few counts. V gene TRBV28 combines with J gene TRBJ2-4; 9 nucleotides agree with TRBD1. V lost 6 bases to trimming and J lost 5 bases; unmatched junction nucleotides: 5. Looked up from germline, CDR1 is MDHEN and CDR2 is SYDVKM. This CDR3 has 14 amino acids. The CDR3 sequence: CASSHGDRENIQYF. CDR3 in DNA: TGTGCCAGCAGCCATGGGGACAGGGAAAACATTCAGTACTTC.

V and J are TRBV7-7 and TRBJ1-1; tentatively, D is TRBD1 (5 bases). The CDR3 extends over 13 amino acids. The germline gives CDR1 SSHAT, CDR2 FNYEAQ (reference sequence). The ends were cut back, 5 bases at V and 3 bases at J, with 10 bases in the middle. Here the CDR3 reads CASSPGLDTEAFF. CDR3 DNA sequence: TGTGCCAGCAGCCCGGGACTCGACACTGAAGCTTTCTTT. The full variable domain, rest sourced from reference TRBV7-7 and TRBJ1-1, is GAGVSQSPRYKVTKRGQDVTLRCDPISSHATLYWYQQALGQGPEFLTYFNYEAQPDKSGLPSDRFSAERPEGSISTLTIQRTEQRDSAMYRCASSPGLDTEAFFGQGTRLTVV.

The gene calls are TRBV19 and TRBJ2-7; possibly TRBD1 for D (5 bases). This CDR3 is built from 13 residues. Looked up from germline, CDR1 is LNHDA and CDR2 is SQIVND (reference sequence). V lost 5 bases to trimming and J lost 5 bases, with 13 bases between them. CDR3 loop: CASSQQGWNEQYF. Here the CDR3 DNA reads TGTGCCAGTAGTCAGCAGGGTTGGAACGAGCAGTACTTC.

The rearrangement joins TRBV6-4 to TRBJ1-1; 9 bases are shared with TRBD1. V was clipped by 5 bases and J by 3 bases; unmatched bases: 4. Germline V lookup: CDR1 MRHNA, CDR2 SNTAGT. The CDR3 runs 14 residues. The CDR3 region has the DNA TGTGCCAGCAGTCGGGACAGGGCGGACACTGAAGCTTTCTTT. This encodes CASSRDRADTEAFF.

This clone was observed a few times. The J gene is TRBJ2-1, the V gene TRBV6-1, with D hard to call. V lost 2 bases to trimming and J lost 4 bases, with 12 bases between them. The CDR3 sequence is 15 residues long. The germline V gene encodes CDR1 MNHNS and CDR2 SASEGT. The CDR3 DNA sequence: TGTGCCAGCAGTGAAATGGGCTTTCAGTACAATGAGCAGTTCTTC. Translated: CASSEMGFQYNEQFF.

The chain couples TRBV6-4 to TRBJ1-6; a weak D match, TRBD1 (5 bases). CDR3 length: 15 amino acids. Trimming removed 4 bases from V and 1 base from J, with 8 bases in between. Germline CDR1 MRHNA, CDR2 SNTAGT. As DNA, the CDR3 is TGTGCCAGCAGTGTGAAGGGGTCCTATAATTCACCCCTCCACTTT. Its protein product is CASSVKGSYNSPLHF.

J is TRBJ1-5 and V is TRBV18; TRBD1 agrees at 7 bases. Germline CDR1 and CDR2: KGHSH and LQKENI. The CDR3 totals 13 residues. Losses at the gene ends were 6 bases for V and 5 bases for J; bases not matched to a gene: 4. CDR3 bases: TGTGCCAGCTCTTCCGACAGGGATCAGCCCCAGCATTTT. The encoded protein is CASSSDRDQPQHF.

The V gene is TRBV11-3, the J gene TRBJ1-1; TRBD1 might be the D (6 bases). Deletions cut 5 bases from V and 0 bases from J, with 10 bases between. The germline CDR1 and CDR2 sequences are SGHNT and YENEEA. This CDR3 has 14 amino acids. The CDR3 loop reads CASSLDRLNTEAFF. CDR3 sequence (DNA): TGTGCCAGCAGCCTCGACAGGCTGAACACTGAAGCTTTCTTT.

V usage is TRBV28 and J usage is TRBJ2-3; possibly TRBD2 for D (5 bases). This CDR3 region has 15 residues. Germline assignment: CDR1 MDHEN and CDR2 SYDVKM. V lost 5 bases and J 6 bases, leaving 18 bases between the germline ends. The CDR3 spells CASSTRRGWRDTQYF. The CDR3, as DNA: TGTGCCAGCAGTACCCGGCGTGGCTGGAGGGATACGCAGTATTTT.

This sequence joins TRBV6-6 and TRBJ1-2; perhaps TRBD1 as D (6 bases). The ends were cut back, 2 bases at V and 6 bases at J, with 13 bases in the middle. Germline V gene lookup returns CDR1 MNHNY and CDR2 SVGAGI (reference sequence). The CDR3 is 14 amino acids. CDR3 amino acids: CASSYKAGADGYTF. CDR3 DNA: TGTGCCAGCAGTTACAAAGCGGGGGCTGATGGCTACACCTTC.

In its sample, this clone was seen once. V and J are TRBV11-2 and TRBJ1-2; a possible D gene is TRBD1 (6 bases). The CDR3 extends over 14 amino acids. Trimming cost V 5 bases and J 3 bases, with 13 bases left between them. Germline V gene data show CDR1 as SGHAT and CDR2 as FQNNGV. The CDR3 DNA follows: TGTGCCAGCAGCCTAGGACAGACCTACTATGGCTACACCTTC. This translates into CASSLGQTYYGYTF. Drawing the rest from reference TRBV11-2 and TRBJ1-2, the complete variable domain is EAGVAQSPRYKIIEKRQSVAFWCNPISGHATLYWYQQILGQGPKLLIQFQNNGVVDDSQLPKDRFSAERLKGVDSTLKIQPAKLEDSAVYLCASSLGQTYYGYTFGSGTRLTVV.

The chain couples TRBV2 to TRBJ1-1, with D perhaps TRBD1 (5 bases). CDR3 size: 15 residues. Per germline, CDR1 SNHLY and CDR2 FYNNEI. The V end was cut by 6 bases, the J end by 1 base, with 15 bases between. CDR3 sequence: CASRGVGGPNTEAFF. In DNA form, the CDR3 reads TGTGCCAGCAGGGGGGTGGGGGGACCGAACACTGAAGCTTTCTTT.

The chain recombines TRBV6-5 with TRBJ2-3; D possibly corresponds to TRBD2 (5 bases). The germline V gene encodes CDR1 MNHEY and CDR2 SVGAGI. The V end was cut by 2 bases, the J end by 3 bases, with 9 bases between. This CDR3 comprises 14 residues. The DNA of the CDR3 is TGTGCCAGCAGTTACAGCGGAGGAACAGATACGCAGTATTTT. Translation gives CASSYSGGTDTQYF.

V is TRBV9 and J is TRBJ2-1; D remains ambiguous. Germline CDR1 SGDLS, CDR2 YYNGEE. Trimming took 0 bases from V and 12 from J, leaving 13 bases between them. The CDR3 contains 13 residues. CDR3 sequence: CASSVGSPVGQFF. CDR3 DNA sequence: TGTGCCAGCAGCGTAGGATCTCCCGTCGGGCAGTTCTTC. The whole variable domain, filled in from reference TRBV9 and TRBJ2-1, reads DSGVTQTPKHLITATGQRVTLRCSPRSGDLSVYWYQQSLDQGLQFLIQYYNGEERAKGNILERFSAQQFPDLHSELNLSSLELGDSALYFCASSVGSPVGQFFGPGTRLTVL.

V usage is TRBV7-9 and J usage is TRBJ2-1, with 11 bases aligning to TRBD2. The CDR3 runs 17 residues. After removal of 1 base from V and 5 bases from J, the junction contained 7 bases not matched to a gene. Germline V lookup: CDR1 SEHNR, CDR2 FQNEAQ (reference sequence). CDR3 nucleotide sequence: TGTGCCAGCAGCTTAGTCCCTAGCGGGAGGCTCCACAATGAGCAGTTCTTC. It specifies CASSLVPSGRLHNEQFF.

The chain's CDR3 is CASSQTDREADTQYF. CDR3 nucleotide sequence: TGCGCCAGCAGCCAGACGGACAGGGAGGCAGATACGCAGTATTTT. The chain combines TRBV4-1 with TRBJ2-3; 8 bases are a match to TRBD1. V lost 3 bases to trimming and J lost 4 bases; unmatched junction nucleotides: 6. Germline assignment: CDR1 MGHRA and CDR2 YSYEKL. The CDR3 runs to 15 residues.

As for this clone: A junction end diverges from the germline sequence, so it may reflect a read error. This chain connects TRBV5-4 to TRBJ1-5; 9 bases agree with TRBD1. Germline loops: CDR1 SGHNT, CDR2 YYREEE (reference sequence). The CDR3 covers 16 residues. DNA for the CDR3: TGTGCCAGCAGCTTGGGTGGGACAGGGAGCAGTCAGCCCCAGCATTTT. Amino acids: CASSLGGTGSSQPQHF.

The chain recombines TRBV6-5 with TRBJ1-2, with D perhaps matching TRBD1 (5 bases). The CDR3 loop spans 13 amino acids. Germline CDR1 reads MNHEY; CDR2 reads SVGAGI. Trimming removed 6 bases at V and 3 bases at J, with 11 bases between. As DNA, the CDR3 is TGTGCCAGCAGCCGCGGGACCTACTATGGCTACACCTTC. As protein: CASSRGTYYGYTF.

CDR3 in amino acids: CASSQRPLAPTDTQYF. CDR3 coding DNA: TGCGCCAGCAGCCAGCGCCCTCTAGCGCCCACAGATACGCAGTATTTT. The J gene is TRBJ2-3, the V gene TRBV4-3; D is possibly TRBD2 (6 bases). V was cut by 3 bases and J by 2 bases, with 15 bases left in between. CDR1 is LGHNA and CDR2 is YSLEER in the germline V gene. CDR3 size: 16 residues.

The CDR3 is CASSWYTGNLNTEAFF. CDR3 in DNA: TGTGCCAGCAGCTGGTACACAGGGAATTTGAACACTGAAGCTTTCTTT. This chain joins TRBV5-6 and TRBJ1-1; weak D call: TRBD1 (6 bases). V was clipped by 3 bases and J by 0 bases, with 15 bases between them. CDR1 and CDR2 (germline): SGHDT, YYEEEE. The CDR3 contains 16 residues.

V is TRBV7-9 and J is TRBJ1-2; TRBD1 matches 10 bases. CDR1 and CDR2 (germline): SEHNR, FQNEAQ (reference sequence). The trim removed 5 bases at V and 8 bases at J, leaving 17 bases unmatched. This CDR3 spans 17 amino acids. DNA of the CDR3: TGTGCCAGCAGCCCAGCTGGGACAGGGGCTGGCTCACGGGGCTACACCTTC. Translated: CASSPAGTGAGSRGYTF.

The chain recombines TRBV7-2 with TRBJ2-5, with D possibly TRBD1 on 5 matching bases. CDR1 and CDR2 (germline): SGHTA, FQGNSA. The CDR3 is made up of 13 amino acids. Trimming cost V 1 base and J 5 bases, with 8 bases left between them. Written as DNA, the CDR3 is TGTGCCAGCAGCTTAGGGCAGGGTGAGACCCAGTACTTC. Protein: CASSLGQGETQYF.

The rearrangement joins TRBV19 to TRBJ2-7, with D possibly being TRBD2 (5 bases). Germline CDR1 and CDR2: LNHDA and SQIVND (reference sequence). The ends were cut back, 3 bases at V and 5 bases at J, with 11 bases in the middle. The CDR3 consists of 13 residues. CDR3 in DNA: TGTGCCAGTAGTATCTCGGGGATAGACGAGCAGTACTTC. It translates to CASSISGIDEQYF.

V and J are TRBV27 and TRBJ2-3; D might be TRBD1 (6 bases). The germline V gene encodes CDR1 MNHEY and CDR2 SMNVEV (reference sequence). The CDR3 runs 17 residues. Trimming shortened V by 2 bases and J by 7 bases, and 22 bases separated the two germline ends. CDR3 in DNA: TGTGCCAGCAGTTTAGGGGGAAGGAATGGGGGCATTAATACGCAGTATTTT. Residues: CASSLGGRNGGINTQYF.

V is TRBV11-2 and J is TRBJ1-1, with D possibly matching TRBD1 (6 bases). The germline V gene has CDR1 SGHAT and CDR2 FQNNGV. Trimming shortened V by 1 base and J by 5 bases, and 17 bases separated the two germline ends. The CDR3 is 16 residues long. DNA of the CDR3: TGTGCCAGCAGCTTAGCTACAGGGAACAGAGGGACTGAAGCTTTCTTT. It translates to CASSLATGNRGTEAFF.